What follows are 22 T cell receptor beta chains derived from one specimen sequenced in a study of blood T cell repertoires in COVID-19. The protocol was immunoSEQ multiplex PCR, while the TCRdb copy is restricted to in-frame clones and leaves out a portion. The repertoire consists of around 300,000 clones, with 80% to 90% occurring once and the leading ten covering about 11%. The sequenced sample was peripheral blood. The receptors come from a woman aged 70-85 years with acute or convalescent COVID-19.

The rearrangement links TRBV5-1 to TRBJ1-1; the match to TRBD1 covers 7 bases. The V gene end was trimmed by 0 bases and the J gene end by 4 bases; junction bases not matched to a gene: 3. There are 14 residues in the CDR3. Per germline, CDR1 SGHRS and CDR2 YFSETQ. CDR3 bases: TGCGCCAGCAGCTTGGAAGGGGGCCCCACTGAAGCTTTCTTT. Amino acid sequence: CASSLEGGPTEAFF.

For this clone: Sequence at one end of the junction differs from germline and may be a read error. V usage is TRBV3-1 (or the pseudogene TRBV3-2) and J usage is TRBJ1-4, with D maybe TRBD1 (6 bases). CDR1 is LGHDT and CDR2 is YNNKEL in the germline V gene (reference sequence). The CDR3 has 13 amino acids. The CDR3 region has the DNA TGTGCCAGCAGCCAAACCCCCTCCGGGACAAGGATTTTT. Translated, it gives CASSQTPSGTRIF.

This clone has just one count. The sample has other DNA sequences that encode this CDR3 too. J is TRBJ2-3 and V is TRBV5-1; TRBD2 is a possible D gene (5 bases). Germline V CDR1 and CDR2: SGHRS, YFSETQ. The CDR3 length is 16 residues. V gave up 0 bases and J gave up 2 bases, with 13 bases separating them. CDR3 sequence (DNA): TGCGCCAGCAGCTTGGGAGTAGCCGGGGACACAGATACGCAGTATTTT. It codes for CASSLGVAGDTDTQYF. The full variable domain, its missing parts supplied by reference TRBV5-1 and TRBJ2-3, is KAGVTQTPRYLIKTRGQQVTLSCSPISGHRSVSWYQQTPGQGLQFLFEYFSETQRNKGNFPGRFSGRQFSNSRSEMNVSTLELGDSALYLCASSLGVAGDTDTQYFGPGTRLTVL.

This rearrangement joins TRBV4-1 to TRBJ1-4; D gene uncertain. Germline CDR1 reads MGHRA; CDR2 reads YSYEKL. Trimming took off 1 base at V and 4 bases at J, with 13 bases between the two ends. The CDR3 has 16 residues. Written as DNA, the CDR3 is TGCGCCAGCAGCCAAGCGTCGAACTGGTATAATGAAAAACTGTTTTTT. It is translated as CASSQASNWYNEKLFF.

The chain couples TRBV7-3 to TRBJ1-1; D not certain. V dropped 8 bases and J dropped 1 base, with 8 bases sitting between them. Germline loops: CDR1 SGHTA, CDR2 FQGTGA. This CDR3 is built from 12 residues. The CDR3 loop reads CASGRENTEAFF. The DNA for the CDR3 is TGTGCCAGCGGCCGGGAGAACACTGAAGCTTTCTTT.

This rearrangement joins TRBV12-3 or TRBV12-4 to TRBJ1-2, with 9 bases fitting TRBD1. This CDR3 has 12 amino acids. The V gene end was trimmed by 11 bases and the J gene end by 7 bases; junction bases not matched to a gene: 8. The CDR3 region is CASRQGVGGYTF. DNA for the CDR3: TGTGCCTCCCGACAGGGGGTAGGTGGCTACACCTTC.

The chain recombines TRBV24-1 with TRBJ1-5; 12 bases line up with TRBD1. Germline CDR1 reads KGHDR; CDR2 reads SFDVKD. Losses at the gene ends were 5 bases for V and 4 bases for J; bases not matched to a gene: 5. The CDR3 consists of 16 residues. The CDR3 bases are TGTGCCACCAGTGCCCGGGACAGGGGGCTTAATCAGCCCCAGCATTTT. Translated: CATSARDRGLNQPQHF.

This chain links TRBV5-1 with TRBJ1-2, with TRBD1 matching over 8 bases. This CDR3 contains 14 residues. V trimming: 4 bases; J trimming: 5 bases; junction bases outside the gene matches: 7. CDR1 and CDR2 from the germline V gene are SGHRS and YFSETQ. CDR3 bases: TGCGCCAGCAGCGGGCGGGGACAGGTTTATGGCTACACCTTC. Protein product: CASSGRGQVYGYTF.

The chain combines TRBV5-1 with TRBJ2-7; D ambiguous. V shed 0 bases and J shed 0 bases, with 10 bases lying between them. Germline CDR1 reads SGHRS; CDR2 reads YFSETQ. The CDR3 spans 15 residues. CDR3 in amino acids: CASSLGAESSYEQYF. DNA of the CDR3: TGCGCCAGCAGCTTGGGTGCGGAGAGCTCCTACGAGCAGTACTTC.

The chain joins TRBV27 to TRBJ1-5; D not certain. Between the trimmed V and J ends, which lost 6 bases and 3 bases, there was a span of 12 bases. The CDR3 length is 14 residues. Germline V gene lookup returns CDR1 MNHEY and CDR2 SMNVEV (reference sequence). CDR3 sequence reads: CASRLLQDNQPQHF. CDR3 in DNA: TGTGCCAGCAGATTACTCCAGGACAATCAGCCCCAGCATTTT.

V and J are TRBV10-3 and TRBJ1-2; 8 bases line up with TRBD1. CDR1 ENHRY and CDR2 SYGVKD come from the germline V gene. This CDR3 contains 17 residues. J lost 5 bases, V lost 2 bases, and 13 bases had no gene match. CDR3 in amino acids: CAISETTGGGHEYGYTF. The DNA of the CDR3 is TGTGCCATCAGTGAGACCACAGGGGGTGGGCATGAATATGGCTACACCTTC.

This clone was found once. One base away lies a much larger clone, so this may be a sequencing read error. The gene calls are TRBV11-1 and TRBJ1-2, with D possibly matching TRBD1 (5 bases). The germline gives CDR1 SGHAT, CDR2 FQDESV (reference sequence). The CDR3 contains 13 residues. Between the trimmed V and J ends, which lost 3 bases and 4 bases, there was a span of 9 bases. The CDR3 here is CASSFRESYGYTF. For the CDR3, the DNA is TGTGCCAGCAGCTTCAGGGAAAGCTATGGCTACACCTTC. Filled out from reference TRBV11-1 and TRBJ1-2, the complete variable domain reads EAEVAQSPRYKITEKSQAVAFWCDPISGHATLYWYRQILGQGPELLVQFQDESVVDDSQLPKDRFSAERLKGVDSTLKIQPAELGDSAMYLCASSFRESYGYTFGSGTRLTVV.

V and J are TRBV27 and TRBJ1-4; no reliable D call. The CDR3 runs 15 residues. Deletions cut 5 bases from V and 7 bases from J, with 17 bases between. The germline V gene encodes CDR1 MNHEY and CDR2 SMNVEV (reference sequence). The CDR3 region has the DNA TGTGCCAGCAGTCGACTCGGGAAGATGGGTGAAAAACTGTTTTTT. Translating gives CASSRLGKMGEKLFF.

The rearrangement links TRBV10-3 to TRBJ2-6, with D hard to call. V was cut by 3 bases and J by 1 base, with 10 bases left in between. The CDR3 sequence is 16 residues long. Looked up from germline, CDR1 is ENHRY and CDR2 is SYGVKD. Written as DNA, the CDR3 is TGTGCCATCAGTGACCCGGTGCTGTCTGGGGCCAACGTCCTGACTTTC. It translates to CAISDPVLSGANVLTF.

This sequence joins TRBV9 and TRBJ2-2; 8 nucleotides line up with TRBD1. With 0 bases clipped from V and 7 bases from J, the junction kept 8 bases outside the gene matches. Germline V gene lookup returns CDR1 SGDLS and CDR2 YYNGEE. CDR3 length: 16 residues. The CDR3 loop is CASSVGQGLTDGELFF. In DNA form, the CDR3 reads TGTGCCAGCAGCGTAGGACAGGGGTTGACTGACGGGGAGCTGTTTTTT.

V usage is TRBV4-1 and J usage is TRBJ1-5; no clear D gene. This CDR3 has 15 amino acids. The V and J ends lost 3 bases and 4 bases respectively, with 13 bases between them. Germline V CDR1 and CDR2: MGHRA, YSYEKL. In DNA, the CDR3 is TGCGCCAGCAGCCAGATTCAACAGCCAAATCAGCCCCAGCATTTT. It translates to CASSQIQQPNQPQHF.

The chain is built from TRBV2 and TRBJ1-5; a possible D gene is TRBD1 (5 bases). In germline, CDR1 is SNHLY, CDR2 FYNNEI. The CDR3 is made up of 12 amino acids. V was clipped by 8 bases and J by 6 bases, with 11 bases between them. CDR3 amino acids: CASLGEGQPQHF. CDR3 DNA sequence: TGTGCCAGCCTAGGGGAGGGTCAGCCCCAGCATTTT. Drawing the rest from reference TRBV2 and TRBJ1-5, the complete variable domain is EPEVTQTPSHQVTQMGQEVILRCVPISNHLYFYWYRQILGQKVEFLVSFYNNEISEKSEIFDDQFSVERPDGSNFTLKIRSTKLEDSAMYFCASLGEGQPQHFGDGTRLSIL.

The V gene is TRBV6-5, the J gene TRBJ1-1; possible D gene TRBD1, 6 bases. The CDR3 runs 14 residues. Trimming stripped 5 bases from V and 8 bases from J, with 18 bases between. Germline values: CDR1 MNHEY, CDR2 SVGAGI. CDR3 sequence (DNA): TGTGCCAGCAGTCCACAGGGTGGAATTGTGGAAGCTTTCTTT. This sequence encodes CASSPQGGIVEAFF.

In this sample, this clone turned up a few times. The V call is TRBV7-9, the J call TRBJ1-1; D may be TRBD1 (5 bases). V lost 5 bases and J lost 4, with 11 bases in between. Germline lookup yields CDR1 SEHNR and CDR2 FQNEAQ (reference sequence). The CDR3 has 13 residues. The CDR3 here is CASSDTGPTEAFF. CDR3 nucleotide sequence: TGTGCCAGCAGCGATACAGGCCCCACTGAAGCTTTCTTT.

The chain combines TRBV6-5 with TRBJ2-3; D gene unclear. Germline CDR1 is MNHEY and CDR2 is SVGAGI. V was pared by 8 bases and J by 0 bases, with 12 bases between. CDR3 length: 14 amino acids. CDR3 region: CASVAGPSTDTQYF. The CDR3 region has the DNA TGTGCCAGCGTAGCCGGTCCTAGCACAGATACGCAGTATTTT.

This clone was seen more than once but under ten times. This chain uses TRBV20-1 with TRBJ2-7; D perhaps matches TRBD2 (6 bases). CDR1 and CDR2 from the germline V gene are DFQATT and SNEGSKA (reference sequence). V was clipped by 6 bases and J by 3 bases, with 9 bases between them. CDR3 size: 11 residues. The CDR3 nucleotides are TGCAGTGCCCCGGGGGACTACGAGCAGTACTTC. Translation: CSAPGDYEQYF.

This clone was observed a few times. The CDR3 spells CASRVQGIGNTIYF. The CDR3 DNA reads as TGTGCCAGCAGAGTACAGGGGATTGGAAACACCATATATTTT. The chain links TRBV2 to TRBJ1-3; 7 bases agree with TRBD1. The germline gives CDR1 SNHLY, CDR2 FYNNEI. CDR3 length: 14 amino acids. V lost 6 bases, J lost 3 bases, and 5 bases stayed unmatched.